Sequencing of this T cell receptor (beta chain) was carried out in a study of cytomegalovirus exposure and HLA in healthy donors. In the study overall: The 95 to 150 validation repertoires used the same platform as the 666 first-cohort repertoires, a later analysis reported.

The protocol was immunoSEQ multiplex PCR, while the TCRdb copy is restricted to in-frame clones and leaves out a portion. Counted here are 100,000 to 150,000 clones, 89% occurring once; the ten biggest clones make up about 1.1%. The germline V and J ends were trimmed by 4 bases and 3 bases, with 4 bases remaining between them. The CDR3 loop spans 11 amino acids. Germline V gene data show CDR1 as LNHDA and CDR2 as SQIVND (reference sequence). The TCR originated in a woman younger than 35 in good health and CMV-seronegative. The sequenced material came from PBMCs. This sequence joins TRBV19 and TRBJ2-7; no definite D call. Written as DNA, the CDR3 is TGTGCCAGTAGTAGTCGCTACGAGCAGTACTTC. Its protein product is CASSSRYEQYF.